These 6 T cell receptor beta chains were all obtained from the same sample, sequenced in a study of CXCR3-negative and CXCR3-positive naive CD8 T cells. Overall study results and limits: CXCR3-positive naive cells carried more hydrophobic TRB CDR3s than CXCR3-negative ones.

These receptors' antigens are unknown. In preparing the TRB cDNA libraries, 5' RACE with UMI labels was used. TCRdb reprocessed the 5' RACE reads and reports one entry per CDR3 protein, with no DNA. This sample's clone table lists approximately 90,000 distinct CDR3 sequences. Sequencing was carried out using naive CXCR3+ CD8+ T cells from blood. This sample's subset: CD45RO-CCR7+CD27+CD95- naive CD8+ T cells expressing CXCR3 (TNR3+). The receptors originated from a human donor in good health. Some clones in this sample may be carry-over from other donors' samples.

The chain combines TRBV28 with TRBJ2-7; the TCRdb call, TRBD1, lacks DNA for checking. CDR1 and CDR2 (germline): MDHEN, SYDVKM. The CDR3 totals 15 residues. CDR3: CASILGLGNVYEQYF.

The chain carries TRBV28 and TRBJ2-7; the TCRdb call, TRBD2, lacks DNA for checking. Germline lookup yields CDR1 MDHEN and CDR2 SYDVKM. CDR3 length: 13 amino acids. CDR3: CASTDGPSTEQYF.

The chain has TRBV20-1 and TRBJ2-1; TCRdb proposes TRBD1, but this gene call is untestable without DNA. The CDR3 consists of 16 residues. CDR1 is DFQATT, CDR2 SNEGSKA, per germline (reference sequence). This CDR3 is CSARGTGWQTYNEQFF.

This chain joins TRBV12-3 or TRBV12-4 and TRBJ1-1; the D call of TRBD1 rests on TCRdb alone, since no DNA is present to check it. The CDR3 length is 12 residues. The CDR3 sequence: CASSPNRVEAFF.

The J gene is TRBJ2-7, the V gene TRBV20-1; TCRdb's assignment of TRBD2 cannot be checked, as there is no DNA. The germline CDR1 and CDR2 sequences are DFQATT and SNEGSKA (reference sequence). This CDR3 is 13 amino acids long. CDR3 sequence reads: CSARLAGGWEQYF.

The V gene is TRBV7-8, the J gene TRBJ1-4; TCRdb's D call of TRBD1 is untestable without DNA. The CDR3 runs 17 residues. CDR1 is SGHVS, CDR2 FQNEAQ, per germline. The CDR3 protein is CASSLVSGGGSNEKLFF.